This T cell receptor beta chain was sequenced during a study of identical twins. CDR3 length: 14 residues. The V end was cut by 3 bases, the J end by 8 bases, with 13 bases between. The sample holds many counts of this clonotype. The donors were all healthy and Caucasian. TCRdb ran MiXCR on the 5' RACE reads and lists one entry per CDR3 protein. The sample contains 500,000 to 600,000 distinct CDR3 sequences, 22% of which appear only once. These records were also assigned to another study, of T cells expressing NK-cell markers. That work contributes: In a few donors, dominant clonotypes made up about 25-60.1% of CD3+CD56-NKG2C+ cells.

Sequenced sample: CD4+ T cells sorted from blood. The chain links TRBV12-3 or TRBV12-4 to TRBJ1-4; D ambiguous. This TCR derives from a woman younger than 35 in good health. The CDR3 bases are TGTGCCAGCAGTTTTTCAGATTTAAGCGAAAAACTGTTTTTT. This sequence encodes CASSFSDLSEKLFF.